The 18 T cell receptor beta chains below come from one sample, sequenced in a study of cytomegalovirus exposure and HLA in healthy donors. Vbeta (60) and Jbeta (13) primers were used in the PCR. Produced via immunoSEQ multiplex PCR; TCRdb's table is partial and in-frame only. The sample totals some 72,000 clones; its top ten clones hold approximately 5.4%. Sequencing input: PBMCs. These receptors all stem from a man aged 35 to 55 in good health and CMV-seronegative.

The chain has TRBV10-2 and TRBJ1-2; perhaps TRBD1 as D (6 bases). CDR3 length equals 12 residues. V lost 3 bases to trimming and J lost 5 bases, with 7 bases between them. Germline CDR1 is WSHSY and CDR2 is SAAADI. In DNA form, the CDR3 reads TGCGCCAGCAGTGAACAGGGTTATGGCTACACCTTC. This codes for CASSEQGYGYTF.

The J gene is TRBJ2-5, the V gene TRBV7-2, with 8 positions matching TRBD1. The J call is uncertain, as TRBJ2-7 better fits the DNA end. This CDR3 spans 16 amino acids. Germline V gene data show CDR1 as SGHTA and CDR2 as FQGNSA. The CDR3 sequence is CASSLAPGTGAYEQYF. In nucleotides, the CDR3 is TGTGCCAGCAGCTTAGCGCCGGGGACAGGCGCCTACGAGCAGTACTTC.

The chain recombines TRBV7-2 with TRBJ1-1; D uncertain. Per the germline V gene, CDR1 is SGHTA and CDR2 is FQGNSA. V dropped 1 base and J dropped 7 bases, with 10 bases sitting between them. The CDR3 loop spans 13 amino acids. The CDR3 loop reads CASSLVSPGEAFF. CDR3 coding DNA: TGTGCCAGCAGCTTAGTGTCACCGGGTGAAGCTTTCTTT.

The chain is built from TRBV25-1 and TRBJ1-1, with D unresolved. The CDR3 sequence is 14 residues long. The germline V gene has CDR1 MGHDK and CDR2 SYGVNS. The V and J ends lost 6 bases and 4 bases respectively, with 15 bases between them. The CDR3 DNA reads TGTGCCAGCAGCGTGGGCACCCACGGCACTGAAGCTTTCTTT. Protein: CASSVGTHGTEAFF. The full variable domain, rest sourced from reference TRBV25-1 and TRBJ1-1, is EADIYQTPRYLVIGTGKKITLECSQTMGHDKMYWYQQDPGMELHLIHYSYGVNSTEKGDLSSESTVSRIRTEHFPLTLESARPSHTSQYLCASSVGTHGTEAFFGQGTRLTVV.

This sequence joins TRBV2 and TRBJ2-1, with TRBD2 matching over 10 bases. The CDR3 contains 14 residues. Looked up from germline, CDR1 is SNHLY and CDR2 is FYNNEI. Trimming cost V 6 bases and J 6 bases; bases outside gene matches: 5. In DNA, the CDR3 is TGTGCCAGCAGAGCCGGGACTAGCGCCAATGAGCAGTTCTTC. Protein: CASRAGTSANEQFF.

The gene calls are TRBV5-1 and TRBJ2-3; possible D gene TRBD1, 6 bases. V dropped 0 bases and J dropped 6 bases, with 11 bases sitting between them. The CDR3 has 14 amino acids. Germline CDR1 SGHRS, CDR2 YFSETQ. DNA for the CDR3: TGCGCCAGCAGCTTGGCTGGGGGCAGGGATACGCAGTATTTT. This gives the protein CASSLAGGRDTQYF.

This chain joins TRBV2 and TRBJ2-7; 7 nucleotides line up with TRBD1. Germline CDR1 is SNHLY and CDR2 is FYNNEI. The ends lost 4 bases at V and 0 bases at J; junction bases unmatched: 3. The CDR3 has 14 residues. The CDR3 here is CASSVTGSSYEQYF. The CDR3 DNA reads TGTGCCAGCAGTGTGACAGGGAGCTCCTACGAGCAGTACTTC.

The chain carries TRBV9 and TRBJ2-5, with 8 bases matching TRBD2. The CDR3 loop spans 15 amino acids. After removal of 0 bases from V and 4 bases from J, the junction contained 5 bases not matched to a gene. Germline values: CDR1 SGDLS, CDR2 YYNGEE. The CDR3 loop reads CASSVAGGGPETQYF. Here the CDR3 DNA reads TGTGCCAGCAGCGTAGCGGGGGGGGGCCCAGAGACCCAGTACTTC.

This rearrangement joins TRBV12-1 to TRBJ2-2; the table's D call, TRBD2, has no DNA check behind it. TRBV12-1 is described as a pseudogene. The CDR3 has 17 residues. The CDR3 spells CASPLLVPDWFTGELFF. The CDR3 coding sequence is TGTGCCAGCCCCCTTCTAGTGCCTGATTGGTTCACCGGGGAGCTGTTTTTT.

The CDR3 sequence is CASSPLRGGPTDTQYF. DNA of the CDR3: TGCGCCAGCAGTCCTCTTCGCGGGGGTCCCACAGATACGCAGTATTTT. The rearrangement joins TRBV10-1 to TRBJ2-3; 7 nucleotides agree with TRBD2. Germline CDR1 is WNHNN and CDR2 is SYGVQD (reference sequence). V shed 5 bases and J 2 bases; nucleotides not matched to a gene: 10. This CDR3 is built from 16 residues.

The chain carries TRBV14 and TRBJ2-6; D gene unclear. The CDR3 covers 13 residues. Trimming stripped 3 bases from V and 3 bases from J, with 3 bases between. The V gene's germline CDR1 is SGHDN and CDR2 FVKESK. CDR3 in amino acids: CASSQSGANVLTF. The CDR3 DNA reads TGTGCCAGCAGCCAGAGTGGGGCCAACGTCCTGACTTTC. Full variable domain (remainder filled in from reference TRBV14 and TRBJ2-6): EAGVTQFPSHSVIEKGQTVTLRCDPISGHDNLYWYRRVMGKEIKFLLHFVKESKQDESGMPNNRFLAERTGGTYSTLKVQPAELEDSGVYFCASSQSGANVLTFGAGSRLTVL.

The genes are TRBV7-9 and TRBJ1-5; no clear D gene. Between the trimmed V and J ends, which lost 5 bases and 2 bases, there was a span of 13 bases. The CDR3 is made up of 15 amino acids. Germline CDR1 is SEHNR and CDR2 is FQNEAQ (reference sequence). The CDR3, as DNA: TGTGCCAGCAGCGGTCTGGGAGGAGGCAATCAGCCCCAGCATTTT. Its protein product is CASSGLGGGNQPQHF.

V usage is TRBV4-3 and J usage is TRBJ1-1, with 7 bases matching TRBD1. The CDR3 is 12 residues long. The germline gives CDR1 LGHNA, CDR2 YSLEER. The V gene end was trimmed by 3 bases and the J gene end by 6 bases; junction bases not matched to a gene: 1. CDR3 in DNA: TGCGCCAGCAGCCATGGACAGGCTGAAGCTTTCTTT. Its protein product is CASSHGQAEAFF.

V gene TRBV29-1 combines with J gene TRBJ1-1, with D unclear. Germline CDR1 and CDR2: SQVTM and ANQGSEA. The CDR3 is made up of 12 amino acids. Trimming pared 7 bases from V and 3 bases from J, leaving 12 bases between. CDR3 sequence (DNA): TGCAGCGCAGGTCCCGGGGACACTGAAGCTTTCTTT. This encodes CSAGPGDTEAFF.

J is TRBJ2-3 and V is TRBV5-1; no clear D gene. Trimming removed 0 bases from V and 0 bases from J, with 5 bases in between. Germline-derived CDR1 and CDR2 are SGHRS and YFSETQ. This CDR3 is 14 amino acids long. Here the CDR3 reads CASSLDSSTDTQYF. CDR3 bases: TGCGCCAGCAGCTTGGACAGTAGCACAGATACGCAGTATTTT.

The rearrangement joins TRBV7-8 to TRBJ1-4, with D possibly matching TRBD1 (6 bases). CDR3 length: 16 residues. CDR1 SGHVS and CDR2 FQNEAQ come from the germline V gene. Trimming left V 1 base short and J 5 bases short, with 14 bases between. CDR3 protein: CASSLVVQGGNEKLFF. For the CDR3, the DNA is TGTGCCAGCAGCTTAGTAGTACAGGGAGGGAATGAAAAACTGTTTTTT.

The rearrangement links TRBV7-9 to TRBJ1-1, with D uncertain. From germline, CDR1 is SEHNR and CDR2 FQNEAQ (reference sequence). Trimming stripped 5 bases from V and 1 base from J, with 8 bases between. The CDR3 has 13 residues. CDR3 protein: CASSPRANTEAFF. The CDR3 coding sequence is TGTGCCAGCAGCCCGAGGGCGAACACTGAAGCTTTCTTT.

The chain is built from TRBV6-5 and TRBJ1-1; unclear D gene. Trimming left V 6 bases short and J 0 bases short, with 8 bases between. This CDR3 comprises 13 residues. Germline V gene lookup returns CDR1 MNHEY and CDR2 SVGAGI. Here the CDR3 reads CASRQRVNTEAFF. CDR3 coding DNA: TGTGCCAGCAGGCAACGAGTGAACACTGAAGCTTTCTTT.